Listed below are T cell receptor beta chains from one sample, sequenced in a study of T cell responses to AZD1222 COVID-19 vaccine. Method: immunoSEQ multiplex PCR; TCRdb's copy keeps in-frame clones and lacks some. The data show about 140,000 clones, 75% to 95% seen once. The starting material was peripheral blood, obtained 28 days after the second dose of the MenACWY control vaccine. The receptors stem from an adult who received the MenACWY meningococcal vaccine as a control. The CDR3 runs from the conserved cysteine through the conserved F or W. The D gene is left open where the match is weak. Clone size is not always given. Where it is, it says once, few, many or a class for expanded clones.

size	V	D	J	DNA	CDR3
-	TRBV18	-	TRBJ2-1	TGTGCCAGCTCACCACCGTCCTACAATGAGCAGTTCTTC	CASSPPSYNEQFF
-	TRBV9	-	TRBJ1-2	TGTGCCAGCAGCGTAGCAACTTCCGTACTCTATGGCTACACCTTC	CASSVATSVLYGYTF
-	TRBV19	-	TRBJ1-2	TGTGCCAGTAGTATGGGAACAGGGTCTGGCTACACCTTC	CASSMGTGSGYTF
-	TRBV5-1	TRBD2	TRBJ2-5	TGCGCCAGCAGCGATCGACTAGCGGGAGCGGGAGAGACCCAGTACTTC	CASSDRLAGAGETQYF
-	TRBV28	-	TRBJ1-4	TGTGCCAGCAGGACGGGATCACAGGGTAAAGAAAAACTGTTTTTT	CASRTGSQGKEKLFF
-	TRBV11-3	-	TRBJ1-5	TGTGCCAGCAGCTTAGATTTAGCTGACATCCATCAGCCCCAGCATTTT	CASSLDLADIHQPQHF
few	TRBV3-1/TRBV3-2	TRBD2	TRBJ2-1	TGTGCCAGCAGCCAGGATCTAGCGGGACTTAATGAGCAGTTCTTC	CASSQDLAGLNEQFF
-	TRBV11-3	-	TRBJ2-5	TGTGCCAGCAGCATTAGGGAAAAAGAGACCCAGTACTTC	CASSIREKETQYF
-	TRBV14	TRBD2	TRBJ2-3	TGTGCCAGCAGCCCACCGGGACTAGCGGGCCGCACAGATACGCAGTATTTT	CASSPPGLAGRTDTQYF
-	TRBV30	TRBD1	TRBJ1-5	TGTGCCTGGAAGACAGGGGGGATCAATCAGCCCCAGCATTTT	CAWKTGGINQPQHF
-	TRBV13	-	TRBJ1-5	TGTGCCAGCAGCTTAGGACAGGTGGATCAGCCCCAGCATTTT	CASSLGQVDQPQHF
-	TRBV30	-	TRBJ2-7	TGTGCCTGGAGAGCCCTCATCTACGAGCAGTACTTC	CAWRALIYEQYF
-	TRBV6-5	-	TRBJ1-6	TGTGCCAGCAGCCGTGGGGGTGATTATTCACCCCTCCACTTT	CASSRGGDYSPLHF
-	TRBV13	TRBD1	TRBJ2-7	TGTGCCAGCAAAAACAGGGGACAGCACCCCTACGAGCAGTACTTC	CASKNRGQHPYEQYF
-	TRBV5-1	TRBD2	TRBJ2-1	TGCGCCAGCAGCTTTGCGGCTGGGGCGGGACTATCCTACAATGAGCAGTTCTTC	CASSFAAGAGLSYNEQFF
-	TRBV4-3	-	TRBJ1-3	TGCGCCAGCAGCCAGGGCATCGGGGGCTCTGGAAACACCATATATTTT	CASSQGIGGSGNTIYF
-	TRBV29-1	TRBD1	TRBJ1-2	TGCAGCGTTGAGCTGACAGGGGGGTATGGCTACACCTTC	CSVELTGGYGYTF
-	TRBV18	-	TRBJ1-1	TGTGCCAGCTCACTCCAAGCTAACACTGAAGCTTTCTTT	CASSLQANTEAFF
-	TRBV30	TRBD1	TRBJ2-7	TGTGCCTGGAGTCCCCCACCGGGACAGGGAACCTACGAGCAGTACTTC	CAWSPPPGQGTYEQYF
-	TRBV2	-	TRBJ2-1	TGTGCCAGCACTTCGCGGACAACCTACAATGAGCAGTTCTTC	CASTSRTTYNEQFF
-	TRBV7-9	-	TRBJ1-4	TGTGCCAGCAGTATAGGGAGGGGACGGGAAAAACTGTTTTTT	CASSIGRGREKLFF
-	TRBV6-5	-	TRBJ2-7	TGTGCCAGCAGTTACGGGCTTTCCTACGAGCAGTACTTC	CASSYGLSYEQYF
-	TRBV10-3	TRBD1	TRBJ1-1	TGTGCCGTAACCGGGACAGTGAACACTGAAGCTTTCTTT	CAVTGTVNTEAFF
-	TRBV24-1	-	TRBJ2-3	TGTGCCACCAGTGAGCCGGGGCGCGGTAGCTCGGATACGCAGTATTTT	CATSEPGRGSSDTQYF
-	TRBV5-4	TRBD1	TRBJ1-5	TGTGCCAGCAGGCAGGGGGGGCGGGATAGCAATCAGCCCCAGCATTTT	CASRQGGRDSNQPQHF
-	TRBV19	TRBD1	TRBJ1-4	TGTGCCACTACCTTAACAGGGGGCAGATCGTTGAATGAAAAACTGTTTTTT	CATTLTGGRSLNEKLFF
once	TRBV5-4	-	TRBJ1-5	TGTGCCAGCAGCCCAGACGGTTGGCCGCTACTCAATCAGCCCCAGCATTTT	CASSPDGWPLLNQPQHF
-	TRBV5-1	TRBD1	TRBJ2-1	TGCGCCAGCAGTTTGGGACAGACTTACAATGAGCAGTTCTTC	CASSLGQTYNEQFF
-	TRBV7-9	-	TRBJ2-2	TGTGCCAGCAGCCTCGGGACACTGAACACCGGGGAGCTGTTTTTT	CASSLGTLNTGELFF
-	TRBV5-4	TRBD2	TRBJ2-5	TGTGCCAGCAGCGCAGCGGGGGTGGAGACCCAGTACTTC	CASSAAGVETQYF
once	TRBV9	-	TRBJ2-7	TGTGCCAGCAGCCCCCAACCTCAGAACCACGAGCAGTACTTC	CASSPQPQNHEQYF
-	TRBV5-5	-	TRBJ2-2	TGTGCCAGCAGCTTATGGGGTACCGGGGAGCTGTTTTTT	CASSLWGTGELFF
-	TRBV3-1/TRBV3-2	-	TRBJ1-3	TGTGCCAGCAGCCAAGATCCTCGGGGGTCGGGAAACACCATATATTTT	CASSQDPRGSGNTIYF
-	TRBV12-2	-	TRBJ2-5	TGTGCAAGTCGCTCAGGGACTAGCGGGAGGACCACCCAAGAGACCCAGTACTTC	CASRSGTSGRTTQETQYF
-	TRBV9	TRBD2	TRBJ2-1	TGTGCCAGCAGCGTCGTAGCGGGGGGGCCAAATGAGCAGTTCTTC	CASSVVAGGPNEQFF
-	TRBV27	TRBD2	TRBJ2-7	TGTGCCAGCAGGGCGATAACTAGCGGGAGGCCTTACGAGCAGTACTTC	CASRAITSGRPYEQYF
-	TRBV15	-	TRBJ1-1	TGTGCCACCAGCAGAGGGGAGGGCAGGGCGGATGACACTGAAGCTTTCTTT	CATSRGEGRADDTEAFF
-	TRBV19	TRBD1	TRBJ2-3	TGTGCCAGTAGTATCGGGACAGGCCCCACAGATACGCAGTATTTT	CASSIGTGPTDTQYF
many	TRBV9	TRBD1	TRBJ2-2	TGTGCCAGCAGCGCCCCAGGGACAGGCAGGGGGCCCGGGGAGCTGTTTTTT	CASSAPGTGRGPGELFF
-	TRBV18	-	TRBJ2-5	TGTGCCAGCTCTGACCAAGAGACCCAGTACTTC	CASSDQETQYF
-	TRBV10-2	-	TRBJ2-5	TGCGCCAGCAGTCCACAGGGACAAGAGACCCAGTACTTC	CASSPQGQETQYF
-	TRBV7-2	TRBD1	TRBJ1-1	TGTGCCAGCAGCTCGACAGGGGTGAACACTGAAGCTTTCTTT	CASSSTGVNTEAFF
few	TRBV5-1	-	TRBJ2-7	TGCGCCAGCAGCTTGGGTTCTAGCGTAGACGAGCAGTACTTC	CASSLGSSVDEQYF
-	TRBV28	TRBD2	TRBJ2-1	TGTGCCAGCAGTTTTGGACTAGCGGGAGCCGGCAATGAGCAGTTCTTC	CASSFGLAGAGNEQFF
-	TRBV6-6	-	TRBJ1-5	TGTGCCAGCAGCTATGAGCTGGGCAATCAGCCCCAGCATTTT	CASSYELGNQPQHF